The rows below give T cell receptor beta chains drawn from one sample of a study of blood T cell repertoires in COVID-19. Profiled with immunoSEQ multiplex PCR; TCRdb holds only in-frame clones, not every one. The sample records about 230,000 clones, 65% to 90% being singletons. The material sequenced was peripheral blood. The receptor set was obtained from a woman between 45 and 60 years old with acute or convalescent COVID-19. CDR3s leave out the opening cysteine and the closing phenylalanine or tryptophan. The order of the fields is V gene, D gene, clone size, CDR3 protein. A D gene is named only where the DNA matches it firmly. Clone sizes are given selectively: once, few, many, or a class where the clone is expanded.

>TRBV5-1|TRBD2|.
ASSQGPSGGLNEQF
>TRBV4-1|.|few
ASSQEGQYRGTQY
>TRBV7-9|TRBD1|.
ASSPGQGNSPLH
>TRBV6-2/TRBV6-3|.|.
ASSYGPGQNTGELF
>TRBV27|TRBD1|.
ASSPYRGQGRETQY
>TRBV19|.|.
ASSISEDEQY
>TRBV19|.|.
ASSNGYEQY
>TRBV11-2|.|.
ASSFGQGDGYT
>TRBV6-5|TRBD1|few
ASGGQTYEQY
>TRBV28|TRBD2|.
ASRPGLAGSEQF
>TRBV5-8|TRBD2|once
ASSPFRGGVGETQY
>TRBV11-2|.|.
ASRRPGDTEAF
>TRBV19|TRBD1|.
ASSDRGYEQY
>TRBV4-2|TRBD2|.
ASSQAATSGRGETQY
>TRBV4-1|TRBD2|once
ASSFKGGSYEQY
>TRBV4-3|TRBD1|.
ASSHLGTEYGYT
>TRBV6-5|TRBD2|.
ASSYSSGGEIQQY
>TRBV4-3|.|.
ASSPRVSSNQPQH
>TRBV7-9|.|once
ASSAGPRADTQY
>TRBV30|.|.
AWSDWRRSGANVLT
>TRBV7-2|TRBD1|.
ASSLAAGQAYGYT
>TRBV6-4|.|.
ASPAGAKVAKNIQY
>TRBV2|.|.
ASSELASVPGELF
>TRBV5-4|TRBD2|.
ASSREGYSNEQF
>TRBV19|.|.
ASMEGFNNEQF
>TRBV28|.|.
ASTKYAGGRVNTIY
>TRBV5-1|TRBD1|.
ASSPMTGADTEAF
>TRBV28|.|.
ASSFRVNTQY
>TRBV27|.|.
ASSPVTGTPLH
>TRBV5-4|.|few
ASSLWGTLEQY
>TRBV25-1|TRBD1|.
ASSGDRRYNEQF
>TRBV19|.|.
ASSIGWGGLNEKLF
>TRBV11-2|.|once
ASSLYNRGGTDTQY
>TRBV27|TRBD1|once
ASRPDRVGSYGYT
>TRBV24-1|.|.
ATSDLSRGHQETQY
>TRBV28|.|.
ASSFFGLPTNEKLF
>TRBV18|.|.
ASSPMTPPPKATNEKLF
>TRBV5-1|TRBD1|.
ASSLEGARPGEKLF
>TRBV5-1|.|.
ASSPKVASRYEQY
>TRBV11-2|TRBD1|.
ASSLDRDRDAF
>TRBV19|.|.
ASSIAVRGIYEQY
>TRBV5-6|TRBD2|.
ASSLELAGGHYNEQF
>TRBV19|.|once
ASSGFTEAF
>TRBV2|.|.
ASSSSLYGYT
>TRBV3-1/TRBV3-2|.|.
ASSQEGPHEQY
>TRBV5-6|.|.
ASSPPPLTDFSGNTIY
>TRBV2|TRBD1|.
ASTGGTEAF
>TRBV10-3|.|.
AIRGTAGMGNTEAF
>TRBV4-1|.|once
ASSQEWGRGETQY
>TRBV21-1|.|.
ASSKGARDNQPQH
>TRBV3-1/TRBV3-2|.|.
ASSQARGRENIQY
>TRBV28|TRBD1|.
ASSLSTGGQETQY
>TRBV4-2|.|.
ASSRNYMNTEAF
>TRBV2|.|.
ASSEFLEQF
>TRBV7-9|.|once
ASSLGQNNEQF